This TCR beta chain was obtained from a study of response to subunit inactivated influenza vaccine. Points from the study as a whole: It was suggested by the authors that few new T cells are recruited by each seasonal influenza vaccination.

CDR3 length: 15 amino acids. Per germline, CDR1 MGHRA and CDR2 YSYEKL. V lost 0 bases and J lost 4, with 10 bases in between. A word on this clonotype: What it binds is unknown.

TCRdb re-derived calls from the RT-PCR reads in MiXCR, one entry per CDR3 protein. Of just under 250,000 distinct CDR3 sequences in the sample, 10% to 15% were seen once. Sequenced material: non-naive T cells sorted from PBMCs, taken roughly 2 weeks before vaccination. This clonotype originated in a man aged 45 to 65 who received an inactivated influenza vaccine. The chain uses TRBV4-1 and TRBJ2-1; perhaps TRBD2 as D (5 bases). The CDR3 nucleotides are TGCGCCAGCAGCCAAGATCCCCGGGGATACAATGAGCAGTTCTTC. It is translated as CASSQDPRGYNEQFF.